This TCR beta chain was obtained from a study of identical twins. General study results and limits: Rather than following the same donors, the conclusions depended on cross-sectional statistical analysis. Beta out-of-frame sequences showed weaker excess twin sharing.

In TCRdb, the 5' RACE reads were re-called with MiXCR into one record per CDR3 protein. The sample lists nearly 900,000 distinct CDR3 sequences, approximately 13% occurring once. On this clonotype: As yet, its antigen is unknown.

CDR1 and CDR2 (germline): SGHNT, YENEEA. Trimming pared 3 bases from V and 2 bases from J, leaving 9 bases between. The CDR3 is 14 amino acids. The same sample was also studied in work on yellow fever vaccine responses in identical twins.

This receptor was taken from a woman between 18 and 29 years old in good health. The chain carries TRBV11-3 and TRBJ2-3; no clear D. The sequencing sample was made of PBMCs. The CDR3 reads CASSFRFITDTQYF. The CDR3 DNA reads as TGTGCCAGCAGCTTCAGGTTTATCACAGATACGCAGTATTTT.